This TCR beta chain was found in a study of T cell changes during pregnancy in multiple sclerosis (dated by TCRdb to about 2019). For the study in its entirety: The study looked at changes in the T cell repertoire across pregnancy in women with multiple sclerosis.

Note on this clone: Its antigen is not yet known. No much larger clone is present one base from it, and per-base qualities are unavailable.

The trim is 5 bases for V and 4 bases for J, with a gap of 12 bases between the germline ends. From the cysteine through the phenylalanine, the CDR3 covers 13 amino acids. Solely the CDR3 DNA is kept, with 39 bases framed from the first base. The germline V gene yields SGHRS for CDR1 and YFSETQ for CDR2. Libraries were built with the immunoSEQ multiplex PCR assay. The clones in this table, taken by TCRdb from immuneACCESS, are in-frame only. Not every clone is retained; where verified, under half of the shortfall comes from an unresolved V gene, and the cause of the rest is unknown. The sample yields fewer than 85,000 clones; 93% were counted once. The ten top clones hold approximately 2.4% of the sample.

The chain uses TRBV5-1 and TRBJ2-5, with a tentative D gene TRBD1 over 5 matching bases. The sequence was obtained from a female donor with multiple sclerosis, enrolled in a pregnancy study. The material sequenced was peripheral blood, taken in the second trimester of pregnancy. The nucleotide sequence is TGCGCCAGCAGAACAATTCAGGGAGAGACCCAGTACTTC. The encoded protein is CASRTIQGETQYF.